One sample yielded the 11 T cell receptor beta chains listed below, sequenced in a study of regulatory T cells in long-lasting Graves disease. Assembly of TCR beta libraries relied on iRepertoire HTBI primers together with Arm-PCR of CDR3 regions. MiXCR, applied by TCRdb to the multiplex PCR reads, yields one record per CDR3 protein. The data contain 540,000 or so distinct CDR3 sequences, about 14% of them singletons. Time point given: newly diagnosed GD, antithyroid drugs for less than 3 months. PBMC RNA was the source of the TCR library. The sample also formed part of further work on T cells in Graves' hyperthyroidism and ophthalmopathy.

The sequences come from peripheral blood mononuclear cells (PBMCs), collected at new diagnosis, from a patient treated with antithyroid drugs. The receptor set was obtained from a man aged 30 to 45 with Graves disease.

This clonotype was seen ten or more times. CDR3 region: CASSQGTSGSNPGELFF. For the CDR3, the DNA is TGTGCCAGCAGCCAAGGGACTAGCGGGAGCAATCCCGGGGAGCTGTTTTTT. The gene calls are TRBV3-1 and TRBJ2-2; 13 nucleotides match TRBD2. V lost 1 base and J lost 6; bases outside the gene matches: 5. Germline V CDR1 and CDR2: LGHDT, YNNKEL (reference sequence). The CDR3 length is 17 residues.

This clonotype has a count of ten or more. The chain combines TRBV29-1 with TRBJ2-1; 9 positions agree with TRBD1. CDR3 size: 13 residues. V was clipped by 6 bases and J by 9 bases; unmatched bases: 9. The germline gives CDR1 SQVTM, CDR2 ANQGSEA. CDR3: CSVAGTGKFEQFF. The CDR3 nucleotides are TGCAGCGTAGCCGGGACAGGGAAATTTGAGCAGTTCTTC.

The chain links TRBV27 to TRBJ1-1; D unclear. The V and J ends lost 2 bases and 1 base respectively, with 11 bases between them. The germline V gene has CDR1 MNHEY and CDR2 SMNVEV (reference sequence). The CDR3 has 15 amino acids. CDR3: CASSLRAGRNTEAFF. In DNA, the CDR3 is TGTGCCAGCAGTTTAAGGGCGGGGAGGAACACTGAAGCTTTCTTT.

The chain carries TRBV27 and TRBJ1-6; D perhaps matches TRBD1 (6 bases). Germline V lookup: CDR1 MNHEY, CDR2 SMNVEV (reference sequence). V was trimmed by 1 base and J by 6 bases, leaving 19 bases between them. CDR3 length: 18 amino acids. The chain's CDR3 is CASSLLVRGREANSPLHF. The CDR3 DNA follows: TGTGCCAGCAGTTTATTGGTGCGGGGGCGCGAGGCTAATTCACCCCTCCACTTT.

This clonotype was seen a handful of times. This sequence joins TRBV3-1 and TRBJ2-1, with TRBD2 matching 9 bases. CDR3 length equals 15 residues. J gave up 5 bases and V 2 bases, and 4 bases lay outside the gene matches. Looked up from germline, CDR1 is LGHDT and CDR2 is YNNKEL (reference sequence). The CDR3 sequence: CASSQLAGADNEQFF. The CDR3 nucleotides are TGTGCCAGCAGCCAATTAGCGGGAGCCGACAATGAGCAGTTCTTC.

This clonotype was detected many times. The chain recombines TRBV7-2 with TRBJ2-3; maybe TRBD1 (6 bases). V was cut by 2 bases and J by 4 bases, with 10 bases left in between. CDR1 SGHTA and CDR2 FQGNSA come from the germline V gene. The CDR3 totals 14 residues. The CDR3 here is CASSLPKGADTQYF. The CDR3 DNA reads TGTGCCAGCAGCTTACCCAAGGGGGCAGATACGCAGTATTTT.

This clonotype was counted ten times or more. This rearrangement joins TRBV6-1 to TRBJ2-2, with TRBD1 matching 7 bases. V lost 6 bases and J lost 0; bases outside the gene matches: 4. This CDR3 has 15 residues. CDR1 and CDR2 from the germline V gene are MNHNS and SASEGT. The CDR3 DNA follows: TGTGCCAGCAGGACAGGGTCAGCGAACACCGGGGAGCTGTTTTTT. Residues: CASRTGSANTGELFF.

This clonotype has ten or more counts. The chain links TRBV5-1 to TRBJ2-1, with D possibly TRBD1 on 5 matching bases. The CDR3 is 13 amino acids. Germline CDR1 SGHRS, CDR2 YFSETQ. V lost 4 bases and J 7 bases, leaving 12 bases between the germline ends. CDR3 DNA sequence: TGCGCCAGCAGCCCACGACAGAAGAATGAGCAGTTCTTC. This sequence encodes CASSPRQKNEQFF.

This clonotype was observed a handful of times. The chain is built from TRBV27 and TRBJ2-6; D uncertain. Trimming removed 7 bases at V and 5 bases at J, with 27 bases between. The CDR3 contains 19 residues. The germline CDR1 and CDR2 sequences are MNHEY and SMNVEV (reference sequence). CDR3 sequence reads: CASMERPGRTSGRANVLTF. The CDR3, as DNA: TGTGCCAGCATGGAGAGGCCCGGGCGAACCTCTGGCAGGGCCAACGTCCTGACTTTC.

In its sample, this clonotype was seen many times. The chain couples TRBV19 to TRBJ1-1; D is uncertain. Germline CDR1 is LNHDA and CDR2 is SQIVND (reference sequence). V dropped 10 bases and J dropped 5 bases, with 11 bases sitting between them. This CDR3 region has 11 residues. As DNA, the CDR3 is TGTGCCACCGCCTGGGGAACTGAAGCTTTCTTT. Encoded protein: CATAWGTEAFF.

In this sample, this clonotype turned up many times. The chain has TRBV3-1 and TRBJ2-3, with D tentatively TRBD2 (5 bases). The J call is in doubt because the DNA end fits TRBJ2-5 better. CDR1 and CDR2 from the germline V gene are LGHDT and YNNKEL (reference sequence). This CDR3 region has 14 residues. The CDR3, as DNA: TGTGCCAGCAGCCACGGAGGAACGGGGGAGACCCAGTACTTC. It is translated as CASSHGGTGETQYF.